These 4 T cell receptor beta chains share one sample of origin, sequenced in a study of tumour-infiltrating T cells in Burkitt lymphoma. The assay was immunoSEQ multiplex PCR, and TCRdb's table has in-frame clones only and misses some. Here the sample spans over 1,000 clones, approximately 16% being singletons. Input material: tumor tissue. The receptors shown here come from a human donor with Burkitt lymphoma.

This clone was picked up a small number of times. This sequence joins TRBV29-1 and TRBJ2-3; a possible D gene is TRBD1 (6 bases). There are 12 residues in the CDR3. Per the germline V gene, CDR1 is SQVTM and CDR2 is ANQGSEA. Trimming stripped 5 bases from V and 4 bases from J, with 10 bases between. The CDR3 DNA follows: TGCAGCGTTAAATACAGGGCAGATACGCAGTATTTT. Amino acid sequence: CSVKYRADTQYF.

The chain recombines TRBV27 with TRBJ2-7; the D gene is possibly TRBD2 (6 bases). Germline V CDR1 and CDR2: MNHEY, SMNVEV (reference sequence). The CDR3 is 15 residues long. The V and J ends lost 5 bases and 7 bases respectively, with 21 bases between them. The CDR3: CASSPLAKVANEQYF. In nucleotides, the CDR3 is TGTGCCAGCAGTCCCCTAGCGAAGGTCGCTAATGAGCAGTACTTC.

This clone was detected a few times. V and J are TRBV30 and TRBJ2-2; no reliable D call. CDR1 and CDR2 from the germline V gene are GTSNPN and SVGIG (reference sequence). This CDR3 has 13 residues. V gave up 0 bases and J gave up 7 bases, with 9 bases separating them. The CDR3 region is CAWSVSGNGELFF. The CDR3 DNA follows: TGTGCCTGGAGTGTATCTGGTAACGGGGAGCTGTTTTTT.

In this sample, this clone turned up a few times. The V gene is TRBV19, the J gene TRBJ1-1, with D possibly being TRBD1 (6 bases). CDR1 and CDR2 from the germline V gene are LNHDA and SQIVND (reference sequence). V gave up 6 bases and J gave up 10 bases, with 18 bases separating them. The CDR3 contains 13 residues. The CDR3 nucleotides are TGTGCCAGTAGACTCAGCGGGGGCCGTGGAGCTTTCTTT. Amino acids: CASRLSGGRGAFF.